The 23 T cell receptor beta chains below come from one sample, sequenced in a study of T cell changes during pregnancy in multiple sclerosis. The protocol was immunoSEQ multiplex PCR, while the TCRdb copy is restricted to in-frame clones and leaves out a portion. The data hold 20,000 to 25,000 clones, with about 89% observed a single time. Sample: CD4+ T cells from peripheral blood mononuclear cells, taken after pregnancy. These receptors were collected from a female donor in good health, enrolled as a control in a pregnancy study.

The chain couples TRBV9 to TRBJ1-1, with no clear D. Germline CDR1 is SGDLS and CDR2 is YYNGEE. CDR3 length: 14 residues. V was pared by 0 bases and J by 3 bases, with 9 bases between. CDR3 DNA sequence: TGTGCCAGCAGCGTAGGGGCCAGTGACACTGAAGCTTTCTTT. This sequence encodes CASSVGASDTEAFF.

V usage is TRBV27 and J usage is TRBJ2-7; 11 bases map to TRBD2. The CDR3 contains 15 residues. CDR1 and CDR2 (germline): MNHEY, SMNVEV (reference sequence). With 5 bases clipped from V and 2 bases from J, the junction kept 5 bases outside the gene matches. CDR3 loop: CASSIGTSGTYEQYF. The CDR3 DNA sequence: TGTGCCAGCAGTATCGGGACTAGCGGTACCTACGAGCAGTACTTC.

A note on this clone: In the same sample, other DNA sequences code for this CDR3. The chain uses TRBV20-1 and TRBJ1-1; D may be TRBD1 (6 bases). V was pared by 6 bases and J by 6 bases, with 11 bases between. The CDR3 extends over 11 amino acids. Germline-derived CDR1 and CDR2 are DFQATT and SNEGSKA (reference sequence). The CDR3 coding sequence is TGCAGTGCCACAGGGATCTCTGAAGCTTTCTTT. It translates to CSATGISEAFF.

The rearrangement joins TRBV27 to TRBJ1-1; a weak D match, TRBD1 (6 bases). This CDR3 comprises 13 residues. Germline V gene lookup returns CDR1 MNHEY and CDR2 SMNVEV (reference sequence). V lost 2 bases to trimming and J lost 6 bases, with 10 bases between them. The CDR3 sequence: CASSLTGKAEAFF. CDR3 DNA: TGTGCCAGCAGTTTAACAGGGAAAGCTGAAGCTTTCTTT.

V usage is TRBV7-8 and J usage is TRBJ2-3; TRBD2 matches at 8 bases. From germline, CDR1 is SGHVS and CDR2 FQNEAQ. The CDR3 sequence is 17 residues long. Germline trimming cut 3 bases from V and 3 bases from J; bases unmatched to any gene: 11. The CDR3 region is CASSLGSSGGATDTQYF. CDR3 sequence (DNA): TGTGCCAGCAGCTTGGGGTCGTCGGGGGGGGCAACAGATACGCAGTATTTT. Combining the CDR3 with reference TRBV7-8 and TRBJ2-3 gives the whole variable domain GAGVSQSPRYKVAKRGQDVALRCDPISGHVSLFWYQQALGQGPEFLTYFQNEAQLDKSGLPSDRFFAERPEGSVSTLKIQRTQQEDSAVYLCASSLGSSGGATDTQYFGPGTRLTVL.

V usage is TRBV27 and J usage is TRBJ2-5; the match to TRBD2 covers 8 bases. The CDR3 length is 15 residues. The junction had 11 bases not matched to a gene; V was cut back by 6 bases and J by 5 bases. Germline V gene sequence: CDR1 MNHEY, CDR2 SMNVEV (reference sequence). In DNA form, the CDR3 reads TGTGCCAGCAGCCGAGGGCGTCCGGGGGGGGAGACCCAGTACTTC. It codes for CASSRGRPGGETQYF.

CDR3 bases: TGTGCCAGCAGTTATCAGGGGAGAACCTACGAGCAGTACTTC. Its protein product is CASSYQGRTYEQYF. The chain joins TRBV6-6 to TRBJ2-7; a weak D match, TRBD1 (6 bases). This CDR3 contains 14 residues. Germline CDR1 reads MNHNY; CDR2 reads SVGAGI (reference sequence). V was shortened by 3 bases and J by 2 bases, with 11 bases between the two germline ends.

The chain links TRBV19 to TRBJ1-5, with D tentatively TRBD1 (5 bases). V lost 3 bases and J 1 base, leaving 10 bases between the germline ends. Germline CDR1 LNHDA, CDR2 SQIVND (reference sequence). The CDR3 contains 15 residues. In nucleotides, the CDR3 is TGTGCCAGTAGTATCTCCAGGGTGAGCAATCAGCCCCAGCATTTT. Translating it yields CASSISRVSNQPQHF.

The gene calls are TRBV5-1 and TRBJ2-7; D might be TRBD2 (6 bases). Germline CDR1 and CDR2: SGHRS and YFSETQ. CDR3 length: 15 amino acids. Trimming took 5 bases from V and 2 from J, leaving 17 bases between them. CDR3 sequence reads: CASRSRETAPYEQYF. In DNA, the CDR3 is TGCGCCAGCAGATCACGGGAGACAGCCCCCTACGAGCAGTACTTC.

The CDR3 nucleotides are TGCGCCAGCAGTACCGGGACAGGGACCTATGGCTACACCTTC. It codes for CASSTGTGTYGYTF. The chain carries TRBV5-1 and TRBJ1-2; 9 positions agree with TRBD1. The CDR3 runs to 14 residues. J gave up 4 bases and V 5 bases, and 6 bases lay outside the gene matches. Looked up from germline, CDR1 is SGHRS and CDR2 is YFSETQ.

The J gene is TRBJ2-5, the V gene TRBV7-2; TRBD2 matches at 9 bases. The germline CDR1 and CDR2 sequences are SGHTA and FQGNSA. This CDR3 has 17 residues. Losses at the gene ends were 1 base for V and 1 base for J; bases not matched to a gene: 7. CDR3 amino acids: CASSLGLAEGVQETQYF. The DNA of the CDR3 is TGTGCCAGCAGCTTAGGACTAGCGGAGGGGGTCCAAGAGACCCAGTACTTC.

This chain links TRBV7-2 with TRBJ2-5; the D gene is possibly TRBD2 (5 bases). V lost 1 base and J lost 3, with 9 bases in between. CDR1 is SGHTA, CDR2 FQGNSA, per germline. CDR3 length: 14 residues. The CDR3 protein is CASSLVAPEETQYF. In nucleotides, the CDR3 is TGTGCCAGCAGCTTAGTAGCGCCTGAAGAGACCCAGTACTTC.

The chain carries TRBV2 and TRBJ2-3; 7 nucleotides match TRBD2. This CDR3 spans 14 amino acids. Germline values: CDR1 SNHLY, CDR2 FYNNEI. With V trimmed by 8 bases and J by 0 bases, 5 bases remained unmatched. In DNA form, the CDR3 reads TGTGCCAGCCGGGGGGACTCTAGCACAGATACGCAGTATTTT. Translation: CASRGDSSTDTQYF.

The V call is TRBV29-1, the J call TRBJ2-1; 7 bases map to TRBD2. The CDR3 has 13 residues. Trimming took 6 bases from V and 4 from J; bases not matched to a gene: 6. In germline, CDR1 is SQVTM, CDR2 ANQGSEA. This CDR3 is CSVALARYNEQFF. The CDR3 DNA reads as TGCAGCGTAGCACTAGCGAGGTACAATGAGCAGTTCTTC.

The CDR3 coding sequence is TGCAGCGTTGAAAGGACTAGCGGGAGTTGGGGGTACAATGAGCAGTTCTTC. Protein: CSVERTSGSWGYNEQFF. V gene TRBV29-1 combines with J gene TRBJ2-1, with TRBD2 matching over 13 bases. This CDR3 is built from 17 residues. Germline assignment: CDR1 SQVTM and CDR2 ANQGSEA. The junction had 8 bases not matched to a gene; V was cut back by 2 bases and J by 4 bases.

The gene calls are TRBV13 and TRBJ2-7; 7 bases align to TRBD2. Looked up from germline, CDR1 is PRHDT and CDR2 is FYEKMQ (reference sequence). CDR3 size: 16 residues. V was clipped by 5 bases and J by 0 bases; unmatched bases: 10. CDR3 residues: CASSSPWGGSSYEQYF. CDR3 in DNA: TGTGCCAGCAGCAGCCCCTGGGGCGGGAGCTCCTACGAGCAGTACTTC.

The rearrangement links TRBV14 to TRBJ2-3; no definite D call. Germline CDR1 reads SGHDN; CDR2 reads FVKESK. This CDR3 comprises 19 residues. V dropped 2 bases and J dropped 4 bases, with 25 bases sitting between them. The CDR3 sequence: CASSQPSRDIFGPADTQYF. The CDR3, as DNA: TGTGCCAGCAGCCAACCCTCACGAGACATTTTTGGTCCGGCAGATACGCAGTATTTT. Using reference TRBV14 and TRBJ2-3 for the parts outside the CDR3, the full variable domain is EAGVTQFPSHSVIEKGQTVTLRCDPISGHDNLYWYRRVMGKEIKFLLHFVKESKQDESGMPNNRFLAERTGGTYSTLKVQPAELEDSGVYFCASSQPSRDIFGPADTQYFGPGTRLTVL.

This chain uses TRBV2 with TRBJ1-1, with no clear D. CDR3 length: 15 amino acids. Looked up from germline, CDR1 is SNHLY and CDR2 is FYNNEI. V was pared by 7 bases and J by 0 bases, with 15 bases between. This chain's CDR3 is CASNRNGQLNTEAFF. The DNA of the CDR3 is TGTGCCAGCAACCGAAATGGGCAGCTGAACACTGAAGCTTTCTTT. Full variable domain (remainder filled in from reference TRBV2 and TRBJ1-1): EPEVTQTPSHQVTQMGQEVILRCVPISNHLYFYWYRQILGQKVEFLVSFYNNEISEKSEIFDDQFSVERPDGSNFTLKIRSTKLEDSAMYFCASNRNGQLNTEAFFGQGTRLTVV.

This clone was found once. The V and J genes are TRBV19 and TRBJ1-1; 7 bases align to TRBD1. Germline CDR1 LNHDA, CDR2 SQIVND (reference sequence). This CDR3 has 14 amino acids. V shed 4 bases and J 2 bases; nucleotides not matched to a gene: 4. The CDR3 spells CASSTTGYNTEAFF. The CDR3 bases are TGTGCCAGTAGTACGACAGGGTACAACACTGAAGCTTTCTTT.

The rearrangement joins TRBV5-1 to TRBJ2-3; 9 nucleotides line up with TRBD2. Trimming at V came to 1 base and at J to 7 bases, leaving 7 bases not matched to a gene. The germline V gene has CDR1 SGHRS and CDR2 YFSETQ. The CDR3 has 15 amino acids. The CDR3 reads CASSLISGGDNTQYF. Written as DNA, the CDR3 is TGCGCCAGCAGCTTGATTAGCGGGGGAGATAATACGCAGTATTTT.

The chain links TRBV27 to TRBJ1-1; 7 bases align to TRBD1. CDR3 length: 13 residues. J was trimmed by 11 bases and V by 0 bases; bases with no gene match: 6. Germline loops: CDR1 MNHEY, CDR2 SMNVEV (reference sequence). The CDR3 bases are TGTGCCAGCAGTTTATCGACCAGGGGGAGGGCTTTCTTT. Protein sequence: CASSLSTRGRAFF.

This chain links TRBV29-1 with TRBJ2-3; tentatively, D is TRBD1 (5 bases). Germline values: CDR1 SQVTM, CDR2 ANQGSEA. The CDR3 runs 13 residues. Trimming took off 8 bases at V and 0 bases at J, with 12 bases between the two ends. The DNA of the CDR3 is TGCAGCTTCAGACAGAGTAGCACAGATACGCAGTATTTT. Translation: CSFRQSSTDTQYF.

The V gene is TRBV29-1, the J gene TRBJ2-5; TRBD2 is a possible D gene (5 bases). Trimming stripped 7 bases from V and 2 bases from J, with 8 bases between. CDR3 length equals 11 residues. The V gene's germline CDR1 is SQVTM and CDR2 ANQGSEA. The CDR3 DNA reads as TGCAGCGCGGAGCGGCAAGAGACCCAGTACTTC. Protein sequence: CSAERQETQYF.